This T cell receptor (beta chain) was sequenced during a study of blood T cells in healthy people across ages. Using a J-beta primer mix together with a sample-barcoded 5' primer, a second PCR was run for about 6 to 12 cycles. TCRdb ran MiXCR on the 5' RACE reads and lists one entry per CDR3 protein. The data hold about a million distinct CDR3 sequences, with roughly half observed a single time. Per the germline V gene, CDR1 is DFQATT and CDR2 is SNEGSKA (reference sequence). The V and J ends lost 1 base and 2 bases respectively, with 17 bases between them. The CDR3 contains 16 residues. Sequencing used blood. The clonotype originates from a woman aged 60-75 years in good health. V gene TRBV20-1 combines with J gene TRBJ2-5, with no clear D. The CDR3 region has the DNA TGCAGTGCTAGAGCCAGAGACACCGCCTCTCAAGAGACCCAGTACTTC. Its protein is CSARARDTASQETQYF.